The 15 T cell receptor delta chains below come from one sample, sequenced in a study of Vδ1+ human thymocytes. Overall study findings and caveats: Thymic TRG and TRD repertoires appeared highly polyclonal, with Gaussian CDR3 length distributions.

Which antigens these TCRs recognize remains unknown. Sequences come from RNA converted to cDNA by reverse transcription. Multiplex PCR used pooled V-gene forward primers and a constant-region reverse primer to amplify CDR3s. TCRdb re-called the multiplex PCR reads through CATT. The repertoire holds 70,000 to 90,000 delta-chain clones, with approximately 30% as singletons. The sequenced material came from Vdelta1+ gamma-delta thymocytes from the thymus. The subset is: FACS-sorted CD3+ TCRalphabeta- TCRVdelta1+ TCRVdelta2- thymocytes. The receptors derive from a boy under two years old who had congenital heart surgery.

This clone came up a few times. The gene calls are TRDV1 and TRDJ1; weak D call: TRDD3 (6 bases). Trimming removed 2 bases from V and 0 bases from J, with 25 bases in between. The CDR3 is 20 amino acids. CDR1 TSWWSYY and CDR2 QGS come from the germline V gene. In DNA, the CDR3 is TGTGCTCTTGGGGAAAGAGGGTGCCTGGGGCCCCTTCTGTACACCGATAAACTCATCTTT. This codes for CALGERGCLGPLLYTDKLIF.

This chain links TRDV1 with TRDJ1; 10 positions match TRDD3. The CDR3 covers 18 residues. Germline V gene lookup returns CDR1 TSWWSYY and CDR2 QGS. Trimming at V came to 2 bases and at J to 3 bases, leaving 12 bases not matched to a gene. CDR3 DNA sequence: TGTGCTCTTGGGGAAACGTGTGGGGGATACCGGGGGGCCGATAAACTCATCTTT. Protein sequence: CALGETCGGYRGADKLIF.

Turning to this clone: Other DNA sequences in the same sample also yield this CDR3. This chain uses TRDV1 with TRDJ1, with TRDD3 as a possible D gene (6 bases). Germline CDR1 reads TSWWSYY; CDR2 reads QGS. The CDR3 is 19 amino acids. V was cut by 0 bases and J by 0 bases, with 20 bases left in between. The CDR3: CALGELVRPQTGNTDKLIF. In DNA, the CDR3 is TGTGCTCTTGGGGAACTCGTGCGGCCACAGACTGGGAACACCGATAAACTCATCTTT.

This clone has just a few counts. The V gene is TRDV1, the J gene TRDJ1; 8 bases match TRDD3. V lost 2 bases and J lost 1; bases outside the gene matches: 21. CDR3 size: 21 residues. CDR1 and CDR2 (germline): TSWWSYY, QGS. The CDR3 here is CALGENRVCHDLGDRTDKLIF. In DNA form, the CDR3 reads TGTGCTCTTGGGGAAAATCGCGTTTGCCACGATCTGGGGGACCGCACCGATAAACTCATCTTT.

This chain uses TRDV1 with TRDJ1; tentative D call: TRDD3 (6 bases). Germline loops: CDR1 TSWWSYY, CDR2 QGS. The V end was cut by 0 bases, the J end by 0 bases, with 23 bases between. The CDR3 consists of 20 residues. CDR3 region: CALGELGPLRWGEYTDKLIF. The CDR3 DNA reads TGTGCTCTTGGGGAACTGGGACCCCTACGTTGGGGGGAGTACACCGATAAACTCATCTTT.

V is TRDV1 and J is TRDJ1; the match to TRDD3 covers 9 bases. After removal of 2 bases from V and 3 bases from J, the junction contained 31 bases not matched to a gene. Germline CDR1 is TSWWSYY and CDR2 is QGS. The CDR3 is made up of 24 amino acids. The CDR3 nucleotides are TGTGCTCTTGGGGAAGTCCCATATTCCTTCACGCCTGTACTGGGGGAGCCTGTTCCCGATAAACTCATCTTT. This translates into CALGEVPYSFTPVLGEPVPDKLIF.

The J gene is TRDJ1, the V gene TRDV1; unclear D gene. The V end lost 4 bases, the J end lost 0 bases, and 24 bases lay between the germline ends. The CDR3 has 19 residues. The germline V gene has CDR1 TSWWSYY and CDR2 QGS. CDR3 residues: CALGGAGLRQPENTDKLIF. The CDR3 region has the DNA TGTGCTCTTGGGGGAGCTGGACTCCGACAGCCCGAAAACACCGATAAACTCATCTTT.

This chain joins TRDV1 and TRDJ1; 13 nucleotides agree with TRDD3. Germline V CDR1 and CDR2: TSWWSYY, QGS. The J segment lost 6 bases and the V segment lost 3 bases, leaving 7 bases of the junction unmatched. The CDR3 runs 16 residues. This CDR3 reads CALGDFLLGDTNKLIF. CDR3 in DNA: TGTGCTCTTGGGGACTTTCTACTGGGGGATACGAATAAACTCATCTTT.

In regard to this clone: Relative to the germline gene, one junction end is altered; a read error may explain this. The sample holds other DNA sequences that translate to the same CDR3. The chain is built from TRDV1 and TRDJ1, with D perhaps matching TRDD2 or TRDD3 (6 bases each). The CDR3 consists of 18 residues. Per germline, CDR1 TSWWSYY and CDR2 QGS. The CDR3 DNA reads TGTGCTCTTGGGGAACCGTCCTACGGGAACTGGGCTTCCGATAAACTTATCTTT. As protein: CALGEPSYGNWASDKLIF.

Concerning this clone: Other DNA variants within this sample encode the same CDR3. The chain recombines TRDV1 with TRDJ1, with 13 bases identical to TRDD3. The CDR3 contains 17 residues. J was trimmed by 3 bases and V by 2 bases; bases with no gene match: 6. The germline V gene encodes CDR1 TSWWSYY and CDR2 QGS. The CDR3 protein is CALGEWTGGYGSDKLIF. For the CDR3, the DNA is TGTGCTCTTGGGGAATGGACTGGGGGATACGGCTCCGATAAACTCATCTTT.

This clone was observed a single time. The V gene is TRDV1, the J gene TRDJ2; 8 bases fit TRDD3. The J segment lost 2 bases and the V segment lost 1 base, leaving 12 bases of the junction unmatched. The germline CDR1 and CDR2 sequences are TSWWSYY and QGS. The CDR3 runs 19 residues. The CDR3 spells CALGERNLRDTRLTAQLFF. The CDR3, as DNA: TGTGCTCTTGGGGAACGTAACCTACGGGATACGCGGTTGACAGCACAACTCTTCTTT.

This chain links TRDV1 with TRDJ1, with 12 bases matching TRDD3. CDR1 TSWWSYY and CDR2 QGS come from the germline V gene. CDR3 length: 21 residues. The junction had 24 bases not matched to a gene; V was cut back by 3 bases and J by 7 bases. CDR3 loop: CALGDFPVTGGYWGDLGKLIF. DNA for the CDR3: TGTGCTCTTGGGGACTTTCCCGTTACTGGGGGATACTGGGGGGACCTCGGTAAACTCATCTTT.

This clone showed up just a few times. The V and J genes are TRDV1 and TRDJ1; TRDD3 aligns across 9 bases. Germline V gene lookup returns CDR1 TSWWSYY and CDR2 QGS. The CDR3 runs 17 residues. V shed 0 bases, J shed 4 bases, and the junction held 9 bases outside the gene matches. The CDR3 region is CALGELVYWGTFDKLIF. In nucleotides, the CDR3 is TGTGCTCTTGGGGAACTGGTCTACTGGGGGACCTTCGATAAACTCATCTTT.

For this clone: Other DNA sequences in this sample translate to the same CDR3. This chain links TRDV1 with TRDJ1; D uncertain. V was trimmed by 4 bases and J by 7 bases, leaving 25 bases between them. The germline CDR1 and CDR2 sequences are TSWWSYY and QGS. The CDR3 length is 17 residues. The CDR3 DNA reads as TGTGCTCTTGGGGCCGGCCAGCCACCCTCTCGACCCCTTAAACTCATCTTT. Amino acids: CALGAGQPPSRPLKLIF.

About this clone itself: One junction end does not reproduce the germline sequence, and a read error may be involved. In the same sample, other DNA sequences code for this CDR3. The chain recombines TRDV1 with TRDJ1; 13 bases fit TRDD3. Germline V lookup: CDR1 TSWWSYY, CDR2 QGS. The CDR3 covers 21 residues. DNA of the CDR3: TGTGCTCTAGGGGAACTTCCCACCCACTGGGGGATACGCCTCGATATCGATAAACTCATCTTT. Protein product: CALGELPTHWGIRLDIDKLIF.